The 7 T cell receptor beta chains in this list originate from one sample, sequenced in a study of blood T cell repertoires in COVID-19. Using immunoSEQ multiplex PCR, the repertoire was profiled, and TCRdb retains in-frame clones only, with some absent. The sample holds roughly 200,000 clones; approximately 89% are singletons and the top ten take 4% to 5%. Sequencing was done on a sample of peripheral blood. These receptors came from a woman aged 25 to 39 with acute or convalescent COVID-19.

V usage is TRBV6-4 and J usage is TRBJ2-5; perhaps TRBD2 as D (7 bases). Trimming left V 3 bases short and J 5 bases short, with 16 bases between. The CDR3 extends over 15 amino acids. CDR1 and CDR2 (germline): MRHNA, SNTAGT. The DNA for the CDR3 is TGTGCCAGCAGTGAAGGGGGGGAGGTGGAGGAGACCCAGTACTTC. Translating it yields CASSEGGEVEETQYF.

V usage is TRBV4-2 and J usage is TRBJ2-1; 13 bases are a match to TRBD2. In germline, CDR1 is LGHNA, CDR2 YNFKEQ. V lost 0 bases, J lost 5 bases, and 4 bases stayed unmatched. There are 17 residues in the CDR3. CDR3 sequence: CASSQEGGTSGDNEQFF. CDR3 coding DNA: TGTGCCAGCAGCCAAGAAGGAGGGACTAGCGGGGACAATGAGCAGTTCTTC.

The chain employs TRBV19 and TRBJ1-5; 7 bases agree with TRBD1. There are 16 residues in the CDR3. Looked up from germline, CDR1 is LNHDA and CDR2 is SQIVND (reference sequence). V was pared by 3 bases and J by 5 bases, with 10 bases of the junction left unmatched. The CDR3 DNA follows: TGTGCCAGTAGTATTTTTTTAGGACAGGACCATCAGCCCCAGCATTTT. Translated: CASSIFLGQDHQPQHF.

In nucleotides, the CDR3 is TGCGCCAGCAGCTTGTTCATTGGAGGGGACACCGGGGAGCTGTTTTTT. It is translated as CASSLFIGGDTGELFF. This sequence joins TRBV5-1 and TRBJ2-2; D might be TRBD2 (6 bases). This CDR3 spans 16 amino acids. Trimming stripped 1 base from V and 3 bases from J, with 13 bases between. CDR1 is SGHRS and CDR2 is YFSETQ in the germline V gene.

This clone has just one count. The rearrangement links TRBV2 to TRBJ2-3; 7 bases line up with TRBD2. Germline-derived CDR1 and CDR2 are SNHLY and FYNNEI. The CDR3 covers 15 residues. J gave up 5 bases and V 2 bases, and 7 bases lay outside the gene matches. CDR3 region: CASSEYGGRGDTQYF. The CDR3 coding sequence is TGTGCCAGCAGTGAATATGGTGGGAGGGGAGATACGCAGTATTTT.

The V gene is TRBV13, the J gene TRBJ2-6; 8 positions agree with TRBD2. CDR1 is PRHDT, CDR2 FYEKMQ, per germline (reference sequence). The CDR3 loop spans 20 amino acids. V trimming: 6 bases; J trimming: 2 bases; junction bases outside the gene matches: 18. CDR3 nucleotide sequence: TGTGCCAGCAGTTCCCGGACTAGCATGGGGGGGACAACTGGGGCCAACGTCCTGACTTTC. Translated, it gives CASSSRTSMGGTTGANVLTF.

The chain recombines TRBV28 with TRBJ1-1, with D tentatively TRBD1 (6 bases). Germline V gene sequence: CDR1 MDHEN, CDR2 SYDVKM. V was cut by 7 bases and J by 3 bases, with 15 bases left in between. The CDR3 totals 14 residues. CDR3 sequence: CASTRGGDYTEAFF. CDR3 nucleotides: TGTGCCAGCACCAGGGGAGGGGACTACACTGAAGCTTTCTTT.